These 13 T cell receptor beta chains came from one sample sequenced in a study of response to subunit inactivated influenza vaccine. Via MiXCR, TCRdb re-called the RT-PCR reads, giving one row per CDR3 protein. The data contain about 190,000 distinct CDR3 sequences, roughly an eighth of them singletons. This material consisted of CD8+ T cells sorted from PBMCs, taken around 5 days after vaccination. All receptors derive from a man aged 45-65 years who received an inactivated influenza vaccine.

CDR3 residues: CASSIPGQGSYEQYF. Here the CDR3 DNA reads TGTGCCAGCAGCATACCGGGACAGGGGTCCTACGAGCAGTACTTC. The genes are TRBV4-2 and TRBJ2-7; 10 bases map to TRBD1. J lost 1 base, V lost 5 bases, and 5 bases had no gene match. The CDR3 length is 15 residues. The germline V gene encodes CDR1 LGHNA and CDR2 YNFKEQ.

This clonotype was counted between two and nine times. The J gene is TRBJ2-7, the V gene TRBV10-3; 9 bases map to TRBD1. This CDR3 is built from 14 residues. Germline V gives CDR1 ENHRY, CDR2 SYGVKD. V shed 2 bases and J 2 bases; nucleotides not matched to a gene: 1. CDR3 DNA sequence: TGTGCCATCAGTGAGGGACAGGGGCCCTACGAGCAGTACTTC. This codes for CAISEGQGPYEQYF.

CDR3 residues: CSARGTFVYTDTQYF. The DNA for the CDR3 is TGCAGTGCTCGGGGGACTTTCGTCTACACAGATACGCAGTATTTT. This chain connects TRBV20-1 to TRBJ2-3, with a weak D call TRBD2 (6 bases). CDR1 is DFQATT, CDR2 SNEGSKA, per germline (reference sequence). The V and J ends lost 5 bases and 2 bases respectively, with 17 bases between them. The CDR3 covers 15 residues.

This clonotype turned up a few times. This sequence joins TRBV25-1 and TRBJ1-4, with D unresolved. Per the germline V gene, CDR1 is MGHDK and CDR2 is SYGVNS. CDR3 length: 14 amino acids. The V and J ends lost 1 base and 3 bases respectively, with 6 bases between them. The CDR3 DNA follows: TGTGCCAGCAGTGAATGGGAACCTAATGAAAAACTGTTTTTT. Translated, it gives CASSEWEPNEKLFF.

This rearrangement joins TRBV7-9 to TRBJ2-5; D unclear. Per the germline V gene, CDR1 is SEHNR and CDR2 is FQNEAQ (reference sequence). The V end lost 2 bases, the J end lost 3 bases, and 16 bases lay between the germline ends. The CDR3 contains 16 residues. In nucleotides, the CDR3 is TGTGCCAGCAGCTTACTAGTGGCCACGGCGGAAGAGACCCAGTACTTC. It yields the protein CASSLLVATAEETQYF.

This clonotype was picked up a small number of times. The chain links TRBV7-7 to TRBJ2-1, with a tentative D call TRBD1 (5 bases). The CDR3 covers 16 residues. Deletions cut 0 bases from V and 3 bases from J, with 12 bases between. The V gene's germline CDR1 is SSHAT and CDR2 FNYEAQ (reference sequence). CDR3 loop: CASSLAFQGSYNEQFF. Here the CDR3 DNA reads TGTGCCAGCAGCTTAGCGTTCCAGGGCAGCTACAATGAGCAGTTCTTC.

This clonotype was seen only a few times. The J gene is TRBJ2-7, the V gene TRBV20-1; 12 bases map to TRBD1. Unmatched junction bases numbered 6, after V lost 6 bases and J lost 9 bases. The CDR3 extends over 12 amino acids. Germline CDR1 is DFQATT and CDR2 is SNEGSKA (reference sequence). The CDR3 region has the DNA TGCAGTGCCCCGGGACAGGGGGCTCGGCAGTACTTC. It encodes CSAPGQGARQYF.

The V call is TRBV27, the J call TRBJ2-5; TRBD1 agrees at 9 bases. Losses at the gene ends were 1 base for V and 5 bases for J; bases not matched to a gene: 8. The germline gives CDR1 MNHEY, CDR2 SMNVEV (reference sequence). This CDR3 is 16 amino acids long. The CDR3 sequence is CASSLYQQGAWETQYF. DNA of the CDR3: TGTGCCAGCAGTTTATACCAACAGGGGGCCTGGGAGACCCAGTACTTC.

This clonotype was seen a few times. V gene TRBV28 combines with J gene TRBJ2-7; D is unresolved. The germline V gene encodes CDR1 MDHEN and CDR2 SYDVKM. V dropped 6 bases and J dropped 3 bases, with 15 bases sitting between them. This CDR3 contains 14 residues. The CDR3 sequence: CASSPSTGIYEQYF. CDR3 nucleotide sequence: TGTGCCAGCAGCCCCTCCACCGGAATCTACGAGCAGTACTTC.

The gene calls are TRBV15 and TRBJ2-7; the D is unclear. The CDR3 covers 14 residues. V was cut by 0 bases and J by 2 bases, with 8 bases left in between. Germline V gene data show CDR1 as LNHNV and CDR2 as YYDKDF (reference sequence). The CDR3 protein is CATSREGKTYEQYF. The CDR3 bases are TGTGCCACCAGCAGAGAGGGCAAAACCTACGAGCAGTACTTC.

The chain joins TRBV12-3 or TRBV12-4 to TRBJ2-3, with a tentative D call TRBD2 (5 bases). The CDR3 totals 16 residues. Trimming took 6 bases from V and 6 from J, leaving 22 bases between them. The CDR3 sequence is CASSSPGLPRGDTQYF. CDR3 nucleotide sequence: TGTGCCAGCAGCTCCCCCGGACTCCCACGCGGCGATACGCAGTATTTT.

This clonotype was counted a few times. This chain connects TRBV5-8 to TRBJ1-5; possibly TRBD1 for D (5 bases). V shed 4 bases and J shed 7 bases, with 12 bases lying between them. CDR3 size: 13 residues. Germline loops: CDR1 SGHTS, CDR2 YDEGEE. CDR3 in amino acids: CASSPGGLQPQHF. Written as DNA, the CDR3 is TGTGCCAGCAGCCCGGGGGGGTTGCAGCCCCAGCATTTT.

The rearrangement links TRBV9 to TRBJ2-1, with TRBD2 identical over 7 bases. V shed 4 bases and J 1 base; nucleotides not matched to a gene: 5. The germline V gene encodes CDR1 SGDLS and CDR2 YYNGEE. This CDR3 is 15 amino acids long. The CDR3 loop is CASSQSGDSYNEQFF. The CDR3 bases are TGTGCCAGCAGCCAAAGCGGGGATTCCTACAATGAGCAGTTCTTC.